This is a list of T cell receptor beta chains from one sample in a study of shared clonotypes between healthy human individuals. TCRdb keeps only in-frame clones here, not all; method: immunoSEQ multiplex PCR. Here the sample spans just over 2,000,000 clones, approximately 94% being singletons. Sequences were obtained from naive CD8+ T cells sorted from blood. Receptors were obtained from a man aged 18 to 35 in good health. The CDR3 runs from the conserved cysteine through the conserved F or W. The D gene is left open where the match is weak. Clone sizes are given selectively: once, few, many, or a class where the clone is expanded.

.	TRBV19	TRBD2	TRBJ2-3	CASSIEDQDRAGFTDTQYF	TGTGCCAGTAGTATAGAAGATCAGGATCGAGCGGGATTCACAGATACGCAGTATTTT
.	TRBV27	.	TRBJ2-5	CASTLSGRGGETQYF	TGTGCCAGCACCCTATCGGGTCGCGGTGGGGAGACCCAGTACTTC
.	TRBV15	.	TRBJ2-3	CATGVGDTQYF	TGTGCCACCGGAGTGGGGGATACGCAGTATTTT
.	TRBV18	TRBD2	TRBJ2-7	CASSPDSGGYEQYF	TGTGCCAGCTCACCAGATAGCGGGGGCTACGAGCAGTACTTC
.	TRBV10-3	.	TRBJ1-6	CAISESDGHLHF	TGTGCCATCAGTGAGTCGGACGGACACCTCCACTTT
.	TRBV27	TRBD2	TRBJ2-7	CASSFAGAYEQYF	TGTGCCAGCAGTTTCGCGGGAGCCTACGAGCAGTACTTC
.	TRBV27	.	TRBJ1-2	CDNSHGARGNYGYTF	TGTGACAACTCCCACGGGGCGCGGGGGAACTATGGCTACACCTTC
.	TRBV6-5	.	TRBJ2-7	CASHPDSYYEQYF	TGTGCCAGCCACCCGGACAGCTACTACGAGCAGTACTTC
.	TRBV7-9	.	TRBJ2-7	CASSLDISYEQYF	TGTGCCAGCAGCTTAGACATCTCCTACGAGCAGTACTTC
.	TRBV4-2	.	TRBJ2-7	CASSQGEGDEQYF	TGTGCCAGCAGCCAAGGGGAAGGGGACGAGCAGTACTTC
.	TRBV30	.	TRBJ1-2	CALLGASGYTF	TGTGCCTTACTCGGCGCGAGTGGCTACACCTTC
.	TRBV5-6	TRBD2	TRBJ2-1	CASSLGASGAYNEQFF	TGTGCCAGCAGCTTGGGGGCTAGCGGGGCCTACAATGAGCAGTTCTTC
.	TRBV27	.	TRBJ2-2	CASSLATGELFF	TGTGCCAGCAGTTTGGCCACCGGGGAGCTGTTTTTT
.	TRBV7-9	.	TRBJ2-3	CASSSPTSNSDTQYF	TGTGCCAGCAGCTCTCCGACAAGCAACTCAGATACGCAGTATTTT
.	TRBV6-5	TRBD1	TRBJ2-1	CASAPGQGYNEQFF	TGTGCCAGCGCACCGGGACAGGGGTACAATGAGCAGTTCTTC
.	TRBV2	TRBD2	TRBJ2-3	CASEGAGSTDTQYF	TGTGCCTCCGAGGGAGCGGGGAGCACAGATACGCAGTATTTT
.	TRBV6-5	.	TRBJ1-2	CASSFASGGYTF	TGTGCCAGCAGCTTTGCTAGCGGTGGCTACACCTTC
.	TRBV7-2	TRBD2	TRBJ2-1	CASSSGTSGSRSYNEQFF	TGTGCCAGCAGCTCCGGGACTAGCGGGAGTAGGTCCTACAATGAGCAGTTCTTC
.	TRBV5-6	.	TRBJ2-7	CASSLVAFDEQYF	TGTGCCAGCAGCTTGGTGGCCTTCGACGAGCAGTACTTC
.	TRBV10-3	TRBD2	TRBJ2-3	CAISGRGGESTDTQYF	TGTGCCATCAGTGGGCGCGGGGGGGAAAGCACAGATACGCAGTATTTT
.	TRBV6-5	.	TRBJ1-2	CASSPWEGYGYTF	TGTGCCAGCAGCCCCTGGGAGGGCTATGGCTACACCTTC
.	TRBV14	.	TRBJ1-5	CASSRQAPMNQPQHF	TGTGCCAGCAGCCGACAGGCGCCCATGAATCAGCCCCAGCATTTT
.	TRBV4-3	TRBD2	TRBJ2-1	CASSQEVAGTGYNEQFF	TGCGCCAGCAGCCAAGAGGTAGCGGGGACTGGGTACAATGAGCAGTTCTTC
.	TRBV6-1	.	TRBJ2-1	CASSELGPLAEQFF	TGTGCCAGCAGTGAACTGGGACCGCTTGCTGAGCAGTTCTTC
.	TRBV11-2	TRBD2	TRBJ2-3	CASSSQLAGFVTDTQYF	TGTGCCAGCAGCTCCCAGCTAGCGGGATTTGTCACAGATACGCAGTATTTT
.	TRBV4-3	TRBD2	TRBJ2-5	CASSQVASSGRETQYF	TGCGCCAGCAGCCAAGTGGCATCTAGCGGGAGGGAGACCCAGTACTTC
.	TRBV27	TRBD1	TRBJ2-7	CASSLLDPGGYDEQYF	TGTGCCAGCAGTCTTTTGGATCCAGGGGGCTACGACGAGCAGTACTTC
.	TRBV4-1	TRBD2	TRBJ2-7	CASSQENSGGYEQYF	TGCGCCAGCAGCCAAGAAAATAGCGGGGGGTACGAGCAGTACTTC
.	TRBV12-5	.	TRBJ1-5	CASGLVTVKRGVNQPQHF	TGTGCTAGTGGTTTAGTCACGGTTAAACGAGGGGTCAATCAGCCCCAGCATTTT
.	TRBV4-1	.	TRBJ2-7	CASSQQGLGPYEQYF	TGCGCCAGCAGCCAACAGGGGCTGGGCCCCTACGAGCAGTACTTC
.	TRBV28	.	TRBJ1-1	CASSLRGAAEAFF	TGTGCCAGCAGTTTAAGAGGGGCAGCTGAAGCTTTCTTT
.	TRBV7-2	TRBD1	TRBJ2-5	CASIGTGAAGKTQYF	TGTGCCAGCATTGGGACAGGAGCTGCGGGAAAGACCCAGTACTTC
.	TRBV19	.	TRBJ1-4	CASSLAWSEKLFF	TGTGCCAGTAGTCTTGCGTGGTCCGAAAAACTGTTTTTT
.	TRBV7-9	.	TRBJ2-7	CASSFSTLYEQYF	TGTGCCAGCAGCTTTTCGACACTCTACGAGCAGTACTTC
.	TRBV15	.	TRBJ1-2	CATSRDLGAFLYGYTF	TGTGCCACCAGCAGAGATCTAGGGGCCTTTTTATATGGCTACACCTTC
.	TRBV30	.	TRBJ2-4	CAWSVPPLAKNIQYF	TGTGCCTGGAGTGTCCCACCACTAGCCAAAAACATTCAGTACTTC
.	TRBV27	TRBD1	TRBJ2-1	CASSQQGPVNEQFF	TGTGCCAGCAGCCAACAGGGGCCAGTCAATGAGCAGTTCTTC
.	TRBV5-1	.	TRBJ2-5	CASRQGFQETQYF	TGCGCCAGCAGGCAGGGATTCCAAGAGACCCAGTACTTC
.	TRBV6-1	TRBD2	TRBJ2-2	CASSEWQIAGGGSGELFF	TGTGCCAGCAGTGAATGGCAAATAGCGGGAGGAGGAAGCGGGGAGCTGTTTTTT
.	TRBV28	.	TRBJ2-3	CASSLWRDRTSDTQYF	TGTGCCAGCAGTTTGTGGCGAGACAGAACTTCAGATACGCAGTATTTT
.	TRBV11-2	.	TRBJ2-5	CASSLVPGGETQYF	TGTGCCAGCAGCTTAGTGCCAGGGGGGGAGACCCAGTACTTC
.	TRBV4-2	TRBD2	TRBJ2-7	CASTTKIIGGVHYEQYF	TGTGCCAGCACCACAAAGATAATCGGGGGGGTTCATTACGAGCAGTACTTC
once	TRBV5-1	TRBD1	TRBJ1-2	CASSLELSTGLNDYGYTF	TGCGCCAGCAGCTTGGAACTCTCGACAGGGCTTAACGATTATGGCTACACCTTC
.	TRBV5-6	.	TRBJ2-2	CASSLNPRGAGELFF	TGTGCCAGCAGCTTGAACCCTCGTGGTGCCGGGGAGCTGTTTTTT
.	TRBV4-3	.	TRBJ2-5	CASSQDLTAQETQYF	TGCGCCAGCAGCCAAGATCTGACTGCACAAGAGACCCAGTACTTC
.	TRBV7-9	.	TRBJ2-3	CASSLKGTQYF	TGTGCCAGCAGCTTAAAGGGTACGCAGTATTTT
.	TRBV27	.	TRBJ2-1	CASSLGAGSYNEQFF	TGTGCCAGCAGTTTAGGAGCAGGCTCCTACAATGAGCAGTTCTTC
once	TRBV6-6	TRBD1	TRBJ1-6	CASTRTGDSPLHF	TGTGCCAGCACTAGGACAGGGGATTCACCCCTCCACTTT
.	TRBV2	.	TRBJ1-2	CASSFFEPNYGYTF	TGTGCCAGCAGTTTTTTCGAACCTAACTATGGCTACACCTTC
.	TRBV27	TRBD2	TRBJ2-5	CASRDDSGGPKETQYF	TGTGCCAGCAGAGACGATAGCGGGGGGCCAAAAGAGACCCAGTACTTC
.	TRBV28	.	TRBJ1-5	CASNRGGGGSNQPQHF	TGTGCCAGCAATCGGGGGGGCGGAGGTAGCAATCAGCCCCAGCATTTT
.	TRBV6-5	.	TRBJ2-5	CASSRQNQETQYF	TGTGCCAGCAGCCGACAGAACCAAGAGACCCAGTACTTC
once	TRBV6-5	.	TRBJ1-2	CASSSDIEDGYTF	TGTGCCAGCAGTTCTGACATAGAGGATGGCTACACCTTC
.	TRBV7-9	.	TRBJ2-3	CASSLVTDDTQYF	TGTGCCAGCAGTTTAGTTACGGATGATACGCAGTATTTT
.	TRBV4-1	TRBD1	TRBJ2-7	CASSPGQGWSEQYF	TGCGCCAGCAGCCCGGGACAGGGTTGGTCCGAGCAGTACTTC
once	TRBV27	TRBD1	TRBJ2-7	CASSFSLPPGTGPYEQYF	TGTGCCAGCAGTTTCTCCCTGCCCCCCGGGACAGGGCCTTACGAGCAGTACTTC
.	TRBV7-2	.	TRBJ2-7	CASRHEGAYEQYF	TGTGCCAGCAGGCACGAGGGGGCCTACGAGCAGTACTTC